This T cell receptor (beta chain) was documented in a study of regulatory T cells in long-lasting Graves disease (dated by TCRdb to the early 2020s). Background for the entire study: Persistent Graves' disease was defined as antithyroid drug treatment for over 5 years with persistently positive TSH receptor autoantibodies. The study took place in China and was registered as a clinical trial. Peripheral blood TCR sequencing and RNA sequencing compared persistent Graves' disease patients with newly diagnosed Graves' disease patients. A total of roughly 35 samples underwent TCR sequencing: some 13 from persistent and approximately 20 from newly diagnosed Graves' disease patients. In the clinical cohort, patients with persistent Graves' disease had used antithyroid drugs for an average of around 10 years.

The paper as a whole reports these results and caveats: Only the TCR beta chain was sequenced and analyzed. The authors noted that the small sample size was a limitation that may lower accuracy. Persistent Graves' disease patients showed lower TCR Shannon entropy and fewer highly expanded clones than newly diagnosed patients, suggesting clonal expansion. A larger number of public clonotypes was shared among persistent patients (over 2,500) than among newly diagnosed patients (approximately 930). Because the primary lesion, thyroid tissue, could not be accessed, the study looked at peripheral blood alone. Persistent disease showed preferential use of TRBV28, TRBJ1-2 and TRBJ2-5, whereas newly diagnosed disease favored TRBV20-1 and TRBJ2-1.

In light of the paper, this sample's time point label describes: persistent/refractory GD, antithyroid drugs over 5 years with positive TRAb. For both TCR sequencing and RNA sequencing, RNA was extracted from PBMCs in TRIzol. The diagnosis of Graves' disease was made according to American Thyroid Association guidelines. The patients came from an endocrinology department in Xi'an, China. Each patient gave approximately 9 milliliters of peripheral blood, collected in an EDTA anticoagulant tube. Ficoll Paque Plus density gradient separation was used to isolate PBMCs, and no further T cell sorting was done. RNA quality was checked with an Agilent 2100 Bioanalyzer and agarose gel, and concentration with a NanoDrop 2000. A note on this clonotype: What antigen it recognizes has not been identified. Per-nucleotide qualities are absent, and no much larger clonotype sits a single base away.

CDR1 and CDR2 (SGHDN, FVKESK) derive from the germline V gene. Spanning cysteine to phenylalanine, the CDR3 consists of 15 amino acids. The read is trimmed to its CDR3 DNA, 45 bases read in frame from base 1. Cut back by 5 bases and 0 bases, the V and J ends lie 10 bases apart. The method was multiplex PCR. The sequencing machine was an Illumina HiSeq 4000. iRepertoire HTBI primers and Arm-PCR amplification of CDR3 regions were used to construct TCR beta libraries. Before sequencing, the PCR products underwent gel purification. Under the source paper's analysis protocol: Gene usage analysis of CDR3 amino acid clonotypes relied on the roughly 58 TRBV and 13 to 15 TRBJ segments identified across samples. COPE and FqMerger were used to merge filtered high-quality paired reads into contigs. BLAST was used to align contigs to the IMGT TRBV, TRBD and TRBJ reference genes, and CDR3 was defined following IMGT. Clonotypes above 0.1% frequency were classified as highly expanded clones. Shannon entropy served as the measure of repertoire diversity, while the Gini coefficient captured V-J evenness. Clonotypes shared by more than one individual were considered public. The raw public reads went through TCRdb reprocessing: fastp at Q25, MiXCR clone calling, in-frame beta chains kept. Each CDR3 protein appears once, grouped with its most common genes and DNA. Clone size and V and J calls follow TCRdb, not the original study. In this sample the table shows roughly 450,000 distinct CDR3 sequences, around 20% of which occur a single time. The biggest ten clones account for about 26% of the sample.

The rearranged chain carries TRBV14 and TRBJ1-4; the D gene cannot be resolved reliably. This clonotype originated in a female donor with Graves disease. The starting material was peripheral blood mononuclear cells (PBMCs), obtained when the disease was refractory, from a patient treated with antithyroid drugs. The DNA is TGTGCCAGCAGCGAGAGGCGGACAACTAATGAAAAACTGTTTTTT. Its amino acids are CASSERRTTNEKLFF.